This TCR beta chain was identified in a study of cytomegalovirus exposure and HLA in healthy donors. PCR involved 60 Vbeta and 13 Jbeta primers. Generated by immunoSEQ multiplex PCR, the TCRdb table keeps only in-frame clones and is missing some. The sample gives roughly 130,000 clones, less than 85% of which show up once; approximately 8.8% is in the top ten. Trimming left V 2 bases short and J 7 bases short, with 6 bases between. CDR1 is MNHEY and CDR2 is SMNVEV in the germline V gene (reference sequence). This CDR3 has 11 amino acids. This sequence joins TRBV27 and TRBJ2-7, with a possible D match to TRBD1 (5 bases). This receptor was obtained from a woman in her fifties or sixties in good health and CMV-seropositive. What was sequenced was PBMCs. The CDR3 DNA sequence: TGTGCCAGCAGTTTAAGGGGTGAGCAGTACTTC. Translated: CASSLRGEQYF.